The 22 T cell receptor beta chains reported below all come from one sample, sequenced in a study of post-analysis software for immune sequencing data. General study results and limits: Compared with controls, patients had more of about 5 TRBV segments, including TRBV5-6, TRBV5-1 and TRBV20-1.

The antigens these receptors bind are not known. Libraries were made from TCR beta cDNA, and they carried unique molecular identifiers. TCRdb re-analysed the PCR reads in MiXCR, keeping a single row per CDR3 protein. The sample has roughly 540,000 distinct CDR3 sequences, 30% to 40% seen once. Material for sequencing was blood. The source of these receptors is a girl under 18 with multiple sclerosis.

The chain is built from TRBV3-1 and TRBJ2-1; TRBD2 matches 9 bases. The CDR3 is made up of 17 amino acids. Losses at the gene ends were 2 bases for V and 13 bases for J; bases not matched to a gene: 18. Germline V gene sequence: CDR1 LGHDT, CDR2 YNNKEL (reference sequence). In nucleotides, the CDR3 is TGTGCCAGCAGCCAATCCCCGGGACTAGCTTTAAGTGAGACCCAGTTCTTC. This translates into CASSQSPGLALSETQFF.

The chain links TRBV7-8 to TRBJ2-7, with 7 nucleotides matching TRBD1. With 5 bases clipped from V and 1 base from J, the junction kept 8 bases outside the gene matches. The CDR3 totals 15 residues. Germline V lookup: CDR1 SGHVS, CDR2 FQNEAQ. In DNA, the CDR3 is TGTGCCAGCAGCCAAAGCCTACAGGGGTCCTACGAGCAGTACTTC. Encoded protein: CASSQSLQGSYEQYF.

The genes are TRBV6-6 and TRBJ2-3; maybe TRBD2 (5 bases). Germline V gene lookup returns CDR1 MNHNY and CDR2 SVGAGI (reference sequence). V was clipped by 6 bases and J by 9 bases, with 13 bases between them. The CDR3 is 12 residues long. The CDR3 nucleotides are TGTGCCAGCAGCACCCCGGGGAAGACGCAGTATTTT. This codes for CASSTPGKTQYF.

The V gene is TRBV2, the J gene TRBJ2-7; D is perhaps TRBD2 (5 bases). This CDR3 is built from 14 residues. Trimming removed 0 bases at V and 4 bases at J, with 10 bases between. CDR1 is SNHLY, CDR2 FYNNEI, per germline. The CDR3 DNA reads TGTGCCAGCAGTGAAGCGTTGTCGGGGTACGAGCAGTACTTC. Protein product: CASSEALSGYEQYF.

This clonotype was counted between two and nine times. This rearrangement joins TRBV7-8 to TRBJ2-7, with 7 bases matching TRBD1. CDR1 and CDR2 (germline): SGHVS, FQNEAQ. CDR3 size: 15 residues. V lost 5 bases, J lost 3 bases, and 10 bases stayed unmatched. In DNA form, the CDR3 reads TGTGCCAGCAGCAAGCCCGGGACAGCACTCTACGAGCAGTACTTC. Translation gives CASSKPGTALYEQYF.

This chain uses TRBV5-1 with TRBJ1-2; 9 positions match TRBD1. J gave up 3 bases and V 1 base, and 13 bases lay outside the gene matches. Germline V gene data show CDR1 as SGHRS and CDR2 as YFSETQ. The CDR3 is made up of 18 amino acids. CDR3 sequence: CASSLQAGGQGVDYGYTF. The DNA for the CDR3 is TGCGCCAGCAGCTTGCAGGCCGGGGGACAGGGAGTAGACTATGGCTACACCTTC.

The chain recombines TRBV5-1 with TRBJ2-6, with 10 nucleotides matching TRBD2. Germline lookup yields CDR1 SGHRS and CDR2 YFSETQ. With V trimmed by 1 base and J by 0 bases, 7 bases remained unmatched. The CDR3 covers 19 residues. CDR3 sequence: CASSLYALAGASGANVLTF. DNA for the CDR3: TGCGCCAGCAGCTTGTACGCGCTAGCGGGGGCCTCTGGGGCCAACGTCCTGACTTTC. Looking up the rest from reference TRBV5-1 and TRBJ2-6 gives the full variable domain: KAGVTQTPRYLIKTRGQQVTLSCSPISGHRSVSWYQQTPGQGLQFLFEYFSETQRNKGNFPGRFSGRQFSNSRSEMNVSTLELGDSALYLCASSLYALAGASGANVLTFGAGSRLTVL.

The genes are TRBV2 and TRBJ2-3, with 7 bases aligning to TRBD2. CDR3 size: 15 residues. With V trimmed by 6 bases and J by 4 bases, 10 bases remained unmatched. Germline values: CDR1 SNHLY, CDR2 FYNNEI. The CDR3 DNA sequence: TGTGCCAGCAGGGTCCGGGGGGAGGGAGCAGATACGCAGTATTTT. Translated: CASRVRGEGADTQYF.

The V gene is TRBV7-2, the J gene TRBJ2-3; TRBD2 aligns across 8 bases. Germline loops: CDR1 SGHTA, CDR2 FQGNSA. Losses at the gene ends were 4 bases for V and 4 bases for J; bases not matched to a gene: 10. CDR3 size: 16 residues. CDR3 residues: CASSSVAGGFSDTQYF. CDR3 DNA: TGTGCCAGCAGCTCAGTGGCGGGGGGCTTTTCAGATACGCAGTATTTT.

This clonotype has just a few counts. The chain employs TRBV7-2 and TRBJ2-3; 8 nucleotides align to TRBD1. From germline, CDR1 is SGHTA and CDR2 FQGNSA. Trimming cost V 6 bases and J 1 base; bases outside gene matches: 3. The CDR3 runs to 14 residues. The CDR3 sequence: CASRSGGGTDTQYF. The CDR3 nucleotides read TGTGCCAGCAGATCAGGGGGCGGCACAGATACGCAGTATTTT.

The V gene is TRBV20-1, the J gene TRBJ2-1; D is possibly TRBD2 (5 bases). The CDR3 loop spans 12 amino acids. Germline V gene data show CDR1 as DFQATT and CDR2 as SNEGSKA (reference sequence). The germline V and J ends were trimmed by 3 bases and 7 bases, with 10 bases remaining between them. CDR3 DNA sequence: TGCAGTGCTAGTGCTAGCCGGAATGAGCAGTTCTTC. Protein product: CSASASRNEQFF.

The V gene is TRBV7-2, the J gene TRBJ2-1; 13 nucleotides match TRBD2. The CDR3 covers 18 residues. Looked up from germline, CDR1 is SGHTA and CDR2 is FQGNSA. The V segment lost 3 bases and the J segment 0 bases; nucleotides outside the gene matches: 5. CDR3 DNA: TGTGCCAGCAGCTTGAGACTAGCGGGGGGTAGCTCCTACAATGAGCAGTTCTTC. It specifies CASSLRLAGGSSYNEQFF.

Points on this clonotype: The junction shows a germline mismatch at one end, possibly a read error. The gene calls are TRBV12-3 or TRBV12-4 and TRBJ1-6; possibly TRBD1 for D (6 bases). This CDR3 spans 14 amino acids. The CDR3 sequence is CTSRNLTGSSPLHF. The CDR3 DNA reads as TGTACCAGCAGAAACCTAACAGGGAGCTCACCCCTCCACTTT.

In its sample, this clonotype was seen many times. The chain has TRBV9 and TRBJ2-5; 9 bases map to TRBD2. Germline CDR1 reads SGDLS; CDR2 reads YYNGEE. Losses at the gene ends were 1 base for V and 6 bases for J; bases not matched to a gene: 10. This CDR3 contains 16 residues. The DNA of the CDR3 is TGTGCCAGCAGCGTAACTGGTAGCGGGGGCCCTCAGACCCAGTACTTC. Residues: CASSVTGSGGPQTQYF.

The chain couples TRBV6-2 or TRBV6-3 to TRBJ2-3, with D possibly TRBD2 on 6 matching bases. Trimming stripped 7 bases from V and 0 bases from J, with 11 bases between. CDR1 and CDR2 (germline): MNHEY, SVGEGT. The CDR3 loop spans 14 amino acids. Here the CDR3 DNA reads TGTGCCAGCACGGGACTGACTAGCACAGATACGCAGTATTTT. Translation gives CASTGLTSTDTQYF.

The CDR3 DNA is TGTGCCAGCAGTGGGTGGGACAGCGGTAATGAAAAACTGTTTTTT. It translates to CASSGWDSGNEKLFF. This chain connects TRBV6-5 to TRBJ1-4; 7 bases align to TRBD1. The V gene's germline CDR1 is MNHEY and CDR2 SVGAGI. V shed 5 bases, J shed 4 bases, and the junction held 7 bases outside the gene matches. The CDR3 sequence is 15 residues long.

The rearrangement uses TRBV7-9 and TRBJ2-1, with D maybe TRBD2 (6 bases). Germline CDR1 reads SEHNR; CDR2 reads FQNEAQ (reference sequence). The CDR3 covers 15 residues. V gave up 6 bases and J gave up 0 bases, with 12 bases separating them. Written as DNA, the CDR3 is TGTGCCAGCAGGGAGGGCAAAAGCTCCTACAATGAGCAGTTCTTC. Translation gives CASREGKSSYNEQFF.

The chain uses TRBV13 and TRBJ2-3, with 9 bases matching TRBD1. J was trimmed by 0 bases and V by 1 base; bases with no gene match: 17. The germline CDR1 and CDR2 sequences are PRHDT and FYEKMQ (reference sequence). The CDR3 is made up of 21 amino acids. Written as DNA, the CDR3 is TGTGCCAGCAGCTTAGAGGGGGGACAGGGCCCACCCCAGTCTAGCACAGATACGCAGTATTTT. This sequence encodes CASSLEGGQGPPQSSTDTQYF. The full variable domain, its missing parts supplied by reference TRBV13 and TRBJ2-3, is AAGVIQSPRHLIKEKRETATLKCYPIPRHDTVYWYQQGPGQDPQFLISFYEKMQSDKGSIPDRFSAQQFSDYHSELNMSSLELGDSALYFCASSLEGGQGPPQSSTDTQYFGPGTRLTVL.

V is TRBV7-2 and J is TRBJ2-1; possible D gene TRBD1, 5 bases. The J call may be wrong; the DNA end is better matched by TRBJ2-7. The CDR3 has 16 residues. Looked up from germline, CDR1 is SGHTA and CDR2 is FQGNSA. This CDR3 is CAGVPPSGGAYNEQYF. DNA of the CDR3: TGTGCCGGCGTCCCGCCCTCGGGTGGGGCCTACAATGAGCAGTACTTC.

A word on this clonotype: This clone may be a read error of a much larger clone one base away. The chain recombines TRBV7-2 with TRBJ2-3; D could derive from TRBD1 or TRBD2 (5 bases each). The V and J ends lost 5 bases and 8 bases respectively, with 11 bases between them. Germline loops: CDR1 SGHTA, CDR2 FQGNSA. This CDR3 comprises 12 residues. In nucleotides, the CDR3 is TGTGCCAGCAGCACCACCGGGGCTACGCAGTATTTT. This translates into CASSTTGATQYF.

The V and J genes are TRBV3-1 and TRBJ1-3; D unresolved. Trimming removed 4 bases from V and 0 bases from J, with 10 bases in between. The CDR3 length is 15 residues. Germline-derived CDR1 and CDR2 are LGHDT and YNNKEL (reference sequence). CDR3 loop: CASSPQAGSGNTIYF. CDR3 DNA sequence: TGTGCCAGCAGCCCCCAAGCCGGCTCTGGAAACACCATATATTTT. Drawing the rest from reference TRBV3-1 and TRBJ1-3, the complete variable domain is DTAVSQTPKYLVTQMGNDKSIKCEQNLGHDTMYWYKQDSKKFLKIMFSYNNKELIINETVPNRFSPKSPDKAHLNLHINSLELGDSAVYFCASSPQAGSGNTIYFGEGSWLTVV.

This chain uses TRBV27 with TRBJ2-1; 8 nucleotides align to TRBD2. The trim removed 11 bases at V and 9 bases at J, leaving 15 bases unmatched. The CDR3 length is 14 residues. CDR1 MNHEY and CDR2 SMNVEV come from the germline V gene (reference sequence). The CDR3: CASAGGSWSGEQFF. DNA of the CDR3: TGTGCCTCGGCGGGGGGATCGTGGTCCGGTGAGCAGTTCTTC.